This T cell receptor beta chain is from a study of T cells in tumors after PD-1 blockade. Overall study context: Excluded were patients with checkpoint blockade, immunosuppressants, or radiotherapy or other anti-cancer therapy within 4 weeks. Treatment was either pembrolizumab 200 mg every 3 weeks or cemiplimab 350 mg every 2 weeks. Daily vismodegib 150 mg continued in a subset of anti-PD-1-treated patients.

Clones were sequenced by immunoSEQ multiplex PCR, and TCRdb holds only the in-frame ones, with some missing. The sample records around 50,000 clones, about four fifths being singletons. The CDR3 consists of 14 residues. Germline V gene sequence: CDR1 GTSNPN, CDR2 SVGIG (reference sequence). Trimming took 2 bases from V and 7 from J; bases not matched to a gene: 7. The genes are TRBV30 and TRBJ2-1, with TRBD2 matching 8 bases. Specimen: PBMCs, collected before anti-PD-1 treatment. The TCR sequence derives from a human donor with basal cell carcinoma. CDR3 residues: CAWSRLASGNEQFF. The CDR3 DNA is TGTGCCTGGAGTCGACTAGCGTCTGGGAATGAGCAGTTCTTC.